Listed here are 18 T cell receptor beta chains from one sample, sequenced in a study of cytomegalovirus exposure and HLA in healthy donors. In the PCR, 60 Vbeta and 13 Jbeta primers were used. Profiled with immunoSEQ multiplex PCR; TCRdb holds only in-frame clones, not every one. Of fewer than 150,000 clones listed, roughly 80% are singletons. Sequenced: PBMCs. These receptors originate from a male donor in good health and CMV-seronegative.

V gene TRBV7-2 combines with J gene TRBJ2-5, with 7 positions matching TRBD2. The CDR3 is 16 residues long. Losses at the gene ends were 3 bases for V and 1 base for J; bases not matched to a gene: 8. Germline loops: CDR1 SGHTA, CDR2 FQGNSA. CDR3 sequence: CASSLGPGGSQETQYF. The CDR3 DNA reads as TGTGCCAGCAGCTTGGGGCCCGGGGGGTCCCAAGAGACCCAGTACTTC. The whole variable domain, remainder taken from reference TRBV7-2 and TRBJ2-5, is GAGVSQSPSNKVTEKGKDVELRCDPISGHTALYWYRQSLGQGLEFLIYFQGNSAPDKSGLPSDRFSAERTGGSVSTLTIQRTQQEDSAVYLCASSLGPGGSQETQYFGPGTRLLVL.

The chain recombines TRBV7-2 with TRBJ1-1; 7 nucleotides align to TRBD1. V lost 1 base and J lost 10; bases outside the gene matches: 6. The CDR3 has 13 amino acids. The germline gives CDR1 SGHTA, CDR2 FQGNSA. The DNA of the CDR3 is TGTGCCAGCAGCTTAGAGGGGGCGCAGCGAGCTTTCTTT. The encoded protein is CASSLEGAQRAFF.

This clone has just a few counts. Other DNA variants within this sample encode the same CDR3. The V gene is TRBV30, the J gene TRBJ2-7, with no clear D. CDR3 size: 13 residues. V was pared by 3 bases and J by 6 bases, with 15 bases between. In germline, CDR1 is GTSNPN, CDR2 SVGIG (reference sequence). The CDR3 DNA sequence: TGTGCCTGGAGCCCTGAATACAGATTCGAGCAGTACTTC. It translates to CAWSPEYRFEQYF.

The chain links TRBV6-6 to TRBJ2-7; the D gene is possibly TRBD2 (6 bases). This CDR3 comprises 13 residues. Germline CDR1 MNHNY, CDR2 SVGAGI (reference sequence). Deletions cut 8 bases from V and 2 bases from J, with 13 bases between. CDR3 residues: CASGAGWPYEQYF. The CDR3 DNA is TGTGCCAGCGGCGCGGGGTGGCCCTACGAGCAGTACTTC.

The V call is TRBV7-6, the J call TRBJ2-2; D is uncertain. This CDR3 comprises 14 residues. V was clipped by 1 base and J by 5 bases, with 8 bases between them. The germline V gene encodes CDR1 SGHVS and CDR2 FNYEAQ. CDR3 in amino acids: CASSLGTETGELFF. CDR3 DNA sequence: TGTGCCAGCAGCTTAGGAACTGAGACCGGGGAGCTGTTTTTT.

The chain carries TRBV7-3 and TRBJ2-1; perhaps TRBD2 as D (6 bases). Germline values: CDR1 SGHTA, CDR2 FQGTGA. Trimming pared 5 bases from V and 10 bases from J, leaving 24 bases between. There are 16 residues in the CDR3. The CDR3 DNA is TGTGCCAGCAGCCCTGCCGCGCGGGGTGGATCGGGGGAGCAGTTCTTC. This encodes CASSPAARGGSGEQFF.

This sequence joins TRBV2 and TRBJ1-2; TRBD1 matches 7 bases. The V gene end was trimmed by 8 bases and the J gene end by 1 base; junction bases not matched to a gene: 4. Germline CDR1 is SNHLY and CDR2 is FYNNEI. This CDR3 is 13 amino acids long. The DNA of the CDR3 is TGTGCCAGCGGGGGACAGATTAACTATGGCTACACCTTC. Residues: CASGGQINYGYTF.

The chain uses TRBV11-2 and TRBJ2-2, with TRBD1 matching 7 bases. V gave up 5 bases and J gave up 9 bases; unmatched junction bases: 6. This CDR3 contains 13 residues. The germline V gene has CDR1 SGHAT and CDR2 FQNNGV. The CDR3 loop is CASSRDRARELFF. The DNA for the CDR3 is TGTGCCAGCAGCCGAGACAGGGCCAGGGAGCTGTTTTTT. Full variable domain (rest looked up from reference TRBV11-2 and TRBJ2-2): EAGVAQSPRYKIIEKRQSVAFWCNPISGHATLYWYQQILGQGPKLLIQFQNNGVVDDSQLPKDRFSAERLKGVDSTLKIQPAKLEDSAVYLCASSRDRARELFFGEGSRLTVL.

The chain joins TRBV6-5 to TRBJ1-2, with TRBD1 matching over 7 bases. Germline V gives CDR1 MNHEY, CDR2 SVGAGI. CDR3 length equals 15 residues. The J segment lost 5 bases and the V segment lost 0 bases, leaving 6 bases of the junction unmatched. DNA for the CDR3: TGTGCCAGCAGTTACTCAGGGACAGACCCATATGGCTACACCTTC. This gives the protein CASSYSGTDPYGYTF.

The chain recombines TRBV7-9 with TRBJ2-3; D call uncertain. Trimming left V 6 bases short and J 2 bases short, with 18 bases between. CDR3 length: 16 amino acids. CDR1 and CDR2 (germline): SEHNR, FQNEAQ (reference sequence). The CDR3 loop is CASSDIRWQNTDTQYF. For the CDR3, the DNA is TGTGCCAGCAGTGATATCAGGTGGCAAAACACAGATACGCAGTATTTT.

This rearrangement joins TRBV7-6 to TRBJ1-1, with TRBD1 identical over 7 bases. Germline trimming cut 0 bases from V and 3 bases from J; bases unmatched to any gene: 7. CDR3 length: 16 amino acids. Germline CDR1 reads SGHVS; CDR2 reads FNYEAQ. The CDR3 loop reads CASSLASGGRDTEAFF. The CDR3 region has the DNA TGTGCCAGCAGCTTAGCGTCAGGGGGACGGGACACTGAAGCTTTCTTT. The variable domain in full, completed from reference TRBV7-6 and TRBJ1-1, reads GAGVSQSPRYKVTKRGQDVALRCDPISGHVSLYWYRQALGQGPEFLTYFNYEAQQDKSGLPNDRFSAERPEGSISTLTIQRTEQRDSAMYRCASSLASGGRDTEAFFGQGTRLTVV.

This chain connects TRBV5-1 to TRBJ2-3, with 8 bases identical to TRBD1. The CDR3 spans 15 residues. The germline gives CDR1 SGHRS, CDR2 YFSETQ. Trimming cost V 6 bases and J 2 bases; bases outside gene matches: 8. Here the CDR3 reads CASKQTGVLTDTQYF. DNA of the CDR3: TGCGCCAGCAAACAGACAGGGGTCCTCACAGATACGCAGTATTTT.

This clone was observed a handful of times. The chain links TRBV27 to TRBJ2-5; 8 nucleotides line up with TRBD1. J was trimmed by 2 bases and V by 8 bases; bases with no gene match: 4. The CDR3 totals 13 residues. CDR1 is MNHEY, CDR2 SMNVEV, per germline (reference sequence). The CDR3: CASGTGRQETQYF. CDR3 DNA sequence: TGTGCCAGCGGGACAGGTCGACAAGAGACCCAGTACTTC.

The gene calls are TRBV7-2 and TRBJ2-6; D perhaps matches TRBD2 (6 bases). The CDR3 loop spans 15 amino acids. Trimming took 4 bases from V and 4 from J, leaving 11 bases between them. CDR1 and CDR2 (germline): SGHTA, FQGNSA. The CDR3 bases are TGTGCCAGCAGCTGGGCCGGGGGAGGGGCCAACGTCCTGACTTTC. Residues: CASSWAGGGANVLTF.

V gene TRBV28 combines with J gene TRBJ1-2; 7 positions match TRBD1. Unmatched junction bases numbered 9, after V lost 2 bases and J lost 0 bases. From germline, CDR1 is MDHEN and CDR2 SYDVKM. The CDR3 runs 17 residues. The CDR3 region is CASSLRGRPSSNYGYTF. CDR3 sequence (DNA): TGTGCCAGCAGTTTAAGGGGGCGCCCGTCCTCTAACTATGGCTACACCTTC.

The chain employs TRBV27 and TRBJ1-5, with 9 bases that match TRBD1. Trimming took 6 bases from V and 7 from J; bases not matched to a gene: 7. This CDR3 has 14 residues. Germline V CDR1 and CDR2: MNHEY, SMNVEV (reference sequence). The CDR3 DNA sequence: TGTGCCAGCAGCCGTACAGGGGGCGGGCAGCCCCAGCATTTT. Its translation is CASSRTGGGQPQHF.

This clone showed up just once. The V gene is TRBV7-9, the J gene TRBJ1-1; tentative D call: TRBD1 (6 bases). The germline V gene has CDR1 SEHNR and CDR2 FQNEAQ (reference sequence). The CDR3 has 15 amino acids. V lost 5 bases, J lost 1 base, and 14 bases lay in between. CDR3 amino acids: CASSPRDTGNTEAFF. CDR3 coding DNA: TGTGCCAGCAGCCCGAGGGACACGGGGAACACTGAAGCTTTCTTT. Full variable domain (rest looked up from reference TRBV7-9 and TRBJ1-1): DTGVSQNPRHKITKRGQNVTFRCDPISEHNRLYWYRQTLGQGPEFLTYFQNEAQLEKSRLLSDRFSAERPKGSFSTLEIQRTEQGDSAMYLCASSPRDTGNTEAFFGQGTRLTVV.

V usage is TRBV5-1 and J usage is TRBJ2-3; perhaps TRBD1 as D (6 bases). Deletions cut 1 base from V and 0 bases from J, with 9 bases between. CDR1 is SGHRS, CDR2 YFSETQ, per germline. The CDR3 consists of 15 residues. Written as DNA, the CDR3 is TGCGCCAGCAGCTTGAGTGGACAGAGCACAGATACGCAGTATTTT. Amino acid sequence: CASSLSGQSTDTQYF.